This T cell receptor (beta chain) is drawn from a study of control samples from healthy donors and cancer patients. Germline CDR1 MDHEN, CDR2 SYDVKM. V lost 1 base and J lost 5, with 23 bases in between. This CDR3 is built from 19 residues. Clones were read by immunoSEQ multiplex PCR, and TCRdb kept only the in-frame ones, dropping some. The sample holds approximately 98,000 clones; approximately 84% are singletons and the top ten take approximately 7%. This chain uses TRBV28 with TRBJ1-4, with D hard to call. The sequence was collected from a man aged 18 to 29 in good health. Material for sequencing was blood. This CDR3 is CASSLYATITDVGNEKLFF. The CDR3 DNA reads as TGTGCCAGCAGTTTATACGCCACTATAACGGACGTGGGGAATGAAAAACTGTTTTTT. Full variable domain (missing parts from reference TRBV28 and TRBJ1-4): DVKVTQSSRYLVKRTGEKVFLECVQDMDHENMFWYRQDPGLGLRLIYFSYDVKMKEKGDIPEGYSVSREKKERFSLILESASTNQTSMYLCASSLYATITDVGNEKLFFGSGTQLSVL.